The next 25 T cell receptor beta chains were all read from a single sample in a study of cytomegalovirus exposure and HLA in healthy donors. PCR primers comprised 60 Vbeta and 13 Jbeta primers. Sequenced by immunoSEQ multiplex PCR; TCRdb stores in-frame clones only, minus some. The data contain some 150,000 clones, roughly 79% of them singletons. The source material was PBMCs. The receptors shown here come from a woman aged 18-35 years in good health and CMV-seropositive.

The gene calls are TRBV6-5 and TRBJ1-2; a possible D gene is TRBD1 (5 bases). The ends were cut back, 2 bases at V and 8 bases at J, with 18 bases in the middle. The germline V gene has CDR1 MNHEY and CDR2 SVGAGI. The CDR3 runs to 15 residues. The CDR3 DNA reads TGTGCCAGCAGTTACGGATCGCAGGGCCACATAGGCTACACCTTC. Amino acids: CASSYGSQGHIGYTF.

The V call is TRBV6-5, the J call TRBJ2-3, with 9 bases lining up with TRBD1. Germline CDR1 is MNHEY and CDR2 is SVGAGI. The CDR3 covers 15 residues. V was clipped by 2 bases and J by 0 bases; unmatched bases: 0. The CDR3 sequence is CASSYGQGSTDTQYF. CDR3 nucleotide sequence: TGTGCCAGCAGTTACGGACAGGGGAGCACAGATACGCAGTATTTT.

The CDR3: CASSMTTGFVRADTQYF. The CDR3 DNA sequence: TGCGCCAGCAGCATGACGACAGGGTTTGTACGCGCAGATACGCAGTATTTT. The V and J genes are TRBV5-1 and TRBJ2-3; TRBD1 aligns across 7 bases. The germline gives CDR1 SGHRS, CDR2 YFSETQ. The V and J ends lost 4 bases and 4 bases, in that order; junction bases with no gene match: 15. The CDR3 is 17 amino acids.

V is TRBV5-1 and J is TRBJ2-3, with 15 bases identical to TRBD2. The length of the CDR3 is 19 residues. The ends lost 3 bases at V and 0 bases at J; junction bases unmatched: 8. CDR1 SGHRS and CDR2 YFSETQ come from the germline V gene. CDR3 residues: CASSSGTSGGPASTDTQYF. CDR3 DNA: TGCGCCAGCAGCTCGGGGACTAGCGGGGGGCCCGCTAGCACAGATACGCAGTATTTT.

The chain uses TRBV4-2 and TRBJ2-6, with 8 bases aligning to TRBD2. Germline CDR1 is LGHNA and CDR2 is YNFKEQ. The CDR3 extends over 18 amino acids. The V segment lost 2 bases and the J segment 0 bases; nucleotides outside the gene matches: 6. The CDR3 protein is CASSQSGTSTSGANVLTF. The CDR3 nucleotides read TGTGCCAGCAGCCAATCCGGGACTAGTACCTCTGGGGCCAACGTCCTGACTTTC.

The rearrangement links TRBV4-1 to TRBJ2-7; 11 bases align to TRBD1. This CDR3 has 15 amino acids. After removal of 6 bases from V and 7 bases from J, the junction contained 11 bases not matched to a gene. Germline V gives CDR1 MGHRA, CDR2 YSYEKL. DNA of the CDR3: TGCGCCAGCAGGGCCTCCGGGACAGGGGGGCGGGAGCAGTACTTC. Translating it yields CASRASGTGGREQYF.

This rearrangement joins TRBV18 to TRBJ2-7; 7 bases line up with TRBD2. Losses at the gene ends were 7 bases for V and 7 bases for J; bases not matched to a gene: 10. Germline assignment: CDR1 KGHSH and CDR2 LQKENI. The CDR3 sequence is 13 residues long. CDR3 residues: CASYGGDLLEQYF. The CDR3 DNA is TGTGCCAGCTATGGGGGGGACCTACTGGAGCAGTACTTC.

The chain uses TRBV19 and TRBJ2-2; 7 nucleotides agree with TRBD1. V trimming: 3 bases; J trimming: 4 bases; junction bases outside the gene matches: 11. The CDR3 extends over 17 amino acids. The germline gives CDR1 LNHDA, CDR2 SQIVND (reference sequence). CDR3 in amino acids: CASSIPRQGPSTGELFF. Here the CDR3 DNA reads TGTGCCAGTAGTATCCCCCGACAGGGCCCGAGCACCGGGGAGCTGTTTTTT. The full variable domain, completed using reference TRBV19 and TRBJ2-2, is DGGITQSPKYLFRKEGQNVTLSCEQNLNHDAMYWYRQDPGQGLRLIYYSQIVNDFQKGDIAEGYSVSREKKESFPLTVTSAQKNPTAFYLCASSIPRQGPSTGELFFGEGSRLTVL.

The J gene is TRBJ2-3, the V gene TRBV27; TRBD2 agrees at 8 bases. This CDR3 spans 15 amino acids. With 1 base clipped from V and 2 bases from J, the junction kept 2 bases outside the gene matches. Germline loops: CDR1 MNHEY, CDR2 SMNVEV (reference sequence). The CDR3 nucleotides read TGTGCCAGCAGTTTATTGCGGGGGGACACAGATACGCAGTATTTT. It translates to CASSLLRGDTDTQYF.

This clone was detected only once. Other DNA sequences from this sample encode an identical CDR3 as well. CDR3 residues: CASSYTSGDTYEQYF. CDR3 bases: TGTGCCAGCAGCTACACTAGCGGGGATACCTACGAGCAGTACTTC. The chain is built from TRBV7-2 and TRBJ2-7; 10 positions match TRBD2. Germline CDR1 reads SGHTA; CDR2 reads FQGNSA. This CDR3 has 15 residues. With 4 bases clipped from V and 2 bases from J, the junction kept 5 bases outside the gene matches. The variable domain in full, with the rest retrieved from reference TRBV7-2 and TRBJ2-7, is GAGVSQSPSNKVTEKGKDVELRCDPISGHTALYWYRQSLGQGLEFLIYFQGNSAPDKSGLPSDRFSAERTGGSVSTLTIQRTQQEDSAVYLCASSYTSGDTYEQYFGPGTRLTVT.

The J gene is TRBJ1-6, the V gene TRBV7-6; D gene ambiguous. CDR1 and CDR2 (germline): SGHVS, FNYEAQ. The V end was cut by 1 base, the J end by 8 bases, with 9 bases between. The CDR3 is 14 amino acids. The CDR3: CASSLGGEDSPLHF. CDR3 nucleotide sequence: TGTGCCAGCAGCTTAGGTGGTGAGGATTCACCCCTCCACTTT.

Written as DNA, the CDR3 is TGTGCCAGCAGGTCGGGACAGGGGTCCTACGAGCAGTACTTC. Translation gives CASRSGQGSYEQYF. The chain carries TRBV7-2 and TRBJ2-7, with 10 bases that match TRBD1. The germline V gene has CDR1 SGHTA and CDR2 FQGNSA. Trimming took 6 bases from V and 1 from J; bases not matched to a gene: 3. The CDR3 covers 14 residues.

The chain has TRBV5-4 and TRBJ2-7; 13 bases map to TRBD2. CDR3 length: 16 residues. The V gene's germline CDR1 is SGHNT and CDR2 YYREEE (reference sequence). J was trimmed by 1 base and V by 4 bases; bases with no gene match: 5. The CDR3 DNA reads as TGTGCCAGCAGCCCTGGACTAGCGGGGGTATCCTACGAGCAGTACTTC. Translating it yields CASSPGLAGVSYEQYF.

This chain links TRBV6-6 with TRBJ1-4, with a possible D match to TRBD1 (5 bases). Germline-derived CDR1 and CDR2 are MNHNY and SVGAGI (reference sequence). CDR3 length equals 14 residues. V was trimmed by 2 bases and J by 8 bases, leaving 12 bases between them. The CDR3 loop reads CASSYAGVGEKLFF. The DNA for the CDR3 is TGTGCCAGCAGTTACGCGGGGGTAGGGGAAAAACTGTTTTTT.

The chain couples TRBV27 to TRBJ1-5; D gene ambiguous. Looked up from germline, CDR1 is MNHEY and CDR2 is SMNVEV (reference sequence). Trimming cost V 2 bases and J 4 bases, with 9 bases left between them. This CDR3 is built from 14 residues. The CDR3 is CASSLTGQNQPQHF. The CDR3, as DNA: TGTGCCAGCAGTTTAACGGGTCAAAATCAGCCCCAGCATTTT.

This clone was found a few times. The V gene is TRBV19, the J gene TRBJ2-7; D possibly corresponds to TRBD1 (6 bases). Trimming left V 4 bases short and J 0 bases short, with 13 bases between. CDR3 length: 15 amino acids. Germline CDR1 reads LNHDA; CDR2 reads SQIVND (reference sequence). The CDR3 reads CASSSNREYSYEQYF. The CDR3 DNA sequence: TGTGCCAGTAGTAGTAACAGGGAATACTCCTACGAGCAGTACTTC.

The gene calls are TRBV28 and TRBJ2-1; 11 bases are shared with TRBD2. The germline CDR1 and CDR2 sequences are MDHEN and SYDVKM. V was pared by 2 bases and J by 7 bases, with 4 bases of the junction left unmatched. The CDR3 spans 15 residues. CDR3 loop: CASSLGTSGLNEQFF. CDR3 nucleotide sequence: TGTGCCAGCAGTTTAGGGACTAGCGGTCTTAATGAGCAGTTCTTC. The variable domain in full, with the rest retrieved from reference TRBV28 and TRBJ2-1, is DVKVTQSSRYLVKRTGEKVFLECVQDMDHENMFWYRQDPGLGLRLIYFSYDVKMKEKGDIPEGYSVSREKKERFSLILESASTNQTSMYLCASSLGTSGLNEQFFGPGTRLTVL.

The rearrangement joins TRBV10-3 to TRBJ2-7, with D uncertain. Germline V lookup: CDR1 ENHRY, CDR2 SYGVKD. This CDR3 spans 14 amino acids. The V end was cut by 5 bases, the J end by 1 base, with 12 bases between. CDR3 protein: CAISSEEKSYEQYF. In DNA, the CDR3 is TGTGCCATCAGTAGCGAAGAGAAGTCCTACGAGCAGTACTTC.

The rearrangement joins TRBV4-3 to TRBJ1-5; 7 nucleotides align to TRBD1. The CDR3 consists of 15 residues. V was clipped by 3 bases and J by 4 bases; unmatched bases: 6. Germline assignment: CDR1 LGHNA and CDR2 YSLEER. CDR3 loop: CASSQVLDRNQPQHF. CDR3 nucleotides: TGCGCCAGCAGCCAGGTCTTGGACAGGAATCAGCCCCAGCATTTT.

The rearrangement uses TRBV9 and TRBJ1-1; D gene unclear. This CDR3 has 14 residues. Germline V gene lookup returns CDR1 SGDLS and CDR2 YYNGEE. The V gene lost 0 bases and the J gene lost 5 bases, with 11 bases spanning the gap. The CDR3: CASSVDGVGTEAFF. The CDR3 DNA reads TGTGCCAGCAGCGTAGACGGGGTTGGAACTGAAGCTTTCTTT.

There are a few counts of this clone. V and J are TRBV7-6 and TRBJ2-1; tentatively, D is TRBD1 (7 bases). Between the trimmed V and J ends, which lost 4 bases and 6 bases, there was a span of 22 bases. The length of the CDR3 is 17 residues. Germline assignment: CDR1 SGHVS and CDR2 FNYEAQ. The chain's CDR3 is CASSYGSGGGLRNEQFF. The CDR3 DNA sequence: TGTGCCAGCAGCTACGGGTCAGGGGGAGGCCTACGCAATGAGCAGTTCTTC. Full variable domain (missing parts from reference TRBV7-6 and TRBJ2-1): GAGVSQSPRYKVTKRGQDVALRCDPISGHVSLYWYRQALGQGPEFLTYFNYEAQQDKSGLPNDRFSAERPEGSISTLTIQRTEQRDSAMYRCASSYGSGGGLRNEQFFGPGTRLTVL.

In its sample, this clone was seen once. J is TRBJ2-7 and V is TRBV5-8; TRBD2 might be the D (7 bases). Germline V gene sequence: CDR1 SGHTS, CDR2 YDEGEE. V was pared by 1 base and J by 3 bases, with 20 bases between. The CDR3 consists of 17 residues. This CDR3 reads CASSLLFLGGALYEQYF. CDR3 nucleotides: TGTGCCAGCAGCTTGCTGTTTCTTGGGGGGGCACTCTACGAGCAGTACTTC. The full variable domain, in which reference TRBV5-8 and TRBJ2-7 provide the parts outside the CDR3, is EAGVTQSPTHLIKTRGQQATLRCSPISGHTSVYWYQQALGLGLQFLLWYDEGEERNRGNFPPRFSGRQFPNYSSELNVNALELEDSALYLCASSLLFLGGALYEQYFGPGTRLTVT.

Of note for this clone: Mismatch with germline at one junction end may stem from a read error. The chain recombines TRBV9 with TRBJ1-1; D might be TRBD1 (6 bases). This CDR3 region has 15 residues. The V gene's germline CDR1 is SGDLS and CDR2 YYNGEE. The CDR3 nucleotides read TGTGCCAGCAGCTTCCGGGACACTTTGAATACTGAAGCTTTCTTT. It is translated as CASSFRDTLNTEAFF.

The V gene is TRBV27, the J gene TRBJ1-2, with 7 positions matching TRBD1. The length of the CDR3 is 16 residues. Trimming took 6 bases from V and 0 from J; bases not matched to a gene: 10. Germline CDR1 is MNHEY and CDR2 is SMNVEV (reference sequence). CDR3 protein: CASSPGTVPTNYGYTF. CDR3 coding DNA: TGTGCCAGCAGCCCAGGGACAGTGCCAACTAACTATGGCTACACCTTC.

The V and J genes are TRBV6-1 and TRBJ2-3, with 8 bases fitting TRBD1. Per germline, CDR1 MNHNS and CDR2 SASEGT. Germline trimming cut 5 bases from V and 4 bases from J; bases unmatched to any gene: 5. This CDR3 is built from 14 residues. CDR3 nucleotides: TGTGCCAGCAGTATTGGGACAGGACCAGATACGCAGTATTTT. Translating it yields CASSIGTGPDTQYF.